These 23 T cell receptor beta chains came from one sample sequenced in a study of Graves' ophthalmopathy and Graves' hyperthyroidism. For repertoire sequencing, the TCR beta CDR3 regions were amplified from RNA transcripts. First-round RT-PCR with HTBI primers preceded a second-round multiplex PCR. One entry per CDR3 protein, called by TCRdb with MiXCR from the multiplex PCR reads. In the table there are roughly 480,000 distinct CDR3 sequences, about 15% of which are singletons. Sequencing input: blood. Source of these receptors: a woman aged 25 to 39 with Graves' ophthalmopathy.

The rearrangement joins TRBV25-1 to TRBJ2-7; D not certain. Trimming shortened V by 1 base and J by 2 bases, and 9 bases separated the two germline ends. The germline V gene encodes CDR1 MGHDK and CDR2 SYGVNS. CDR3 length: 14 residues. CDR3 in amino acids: CASSESSLPYEQYF. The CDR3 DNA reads TGTGCCAGCAGTGAATCCTCCTTACCCTACGAGCAGTACTTC.

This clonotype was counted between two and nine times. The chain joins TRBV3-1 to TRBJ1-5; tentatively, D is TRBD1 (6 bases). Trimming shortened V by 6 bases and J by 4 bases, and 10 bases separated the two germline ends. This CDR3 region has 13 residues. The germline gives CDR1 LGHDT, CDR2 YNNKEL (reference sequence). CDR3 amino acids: CASSYGQNQPQHF. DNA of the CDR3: TGTGCCAGCAGTTACGGACAGAATCAGCCCCAGCATTTT.

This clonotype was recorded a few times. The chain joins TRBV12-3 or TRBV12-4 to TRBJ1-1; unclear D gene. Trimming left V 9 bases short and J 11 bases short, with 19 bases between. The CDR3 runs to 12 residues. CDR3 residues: CASFSGSSRAFF. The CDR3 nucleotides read TGTGCCAGTTTCAGTGGGTCCTCGAGGGCTTTCTTT.

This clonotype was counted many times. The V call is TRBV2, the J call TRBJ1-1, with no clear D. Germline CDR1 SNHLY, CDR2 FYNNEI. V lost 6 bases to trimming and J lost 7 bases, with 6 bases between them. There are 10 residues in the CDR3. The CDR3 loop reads CASRGYEAFF. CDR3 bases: TGTGCCAGCAGAGGTTATGAAGCTTTCTTT. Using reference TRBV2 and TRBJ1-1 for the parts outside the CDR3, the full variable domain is EPEVTQTPSHQVTQMGQEVILRCVPISNHLYFYWYRQILGQKVEFLVSFYNNEISEKSEIFDDQFSVERPDGSNFTLKIRSTKLEDSAMYFCASRGYEAFFGQGTRLTVV.

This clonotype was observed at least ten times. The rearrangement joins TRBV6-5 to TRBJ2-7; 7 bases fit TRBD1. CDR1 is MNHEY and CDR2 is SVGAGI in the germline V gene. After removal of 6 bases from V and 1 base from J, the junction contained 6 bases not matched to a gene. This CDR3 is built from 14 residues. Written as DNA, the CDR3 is TGTGCCAGCAGAACTCCGGGACAGTCCTACGAGCAGTACTTC. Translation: CASRTPGQSYEQYF.

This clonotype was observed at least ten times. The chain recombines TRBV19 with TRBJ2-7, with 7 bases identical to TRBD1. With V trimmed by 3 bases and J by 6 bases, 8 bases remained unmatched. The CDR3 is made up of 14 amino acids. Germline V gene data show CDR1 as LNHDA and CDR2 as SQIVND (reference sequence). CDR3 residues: CASSMATGFGEQYF. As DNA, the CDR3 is TGTGCCAGTAGTATGGCGACAGGGTTTGGCGAGCAGTACTTC.

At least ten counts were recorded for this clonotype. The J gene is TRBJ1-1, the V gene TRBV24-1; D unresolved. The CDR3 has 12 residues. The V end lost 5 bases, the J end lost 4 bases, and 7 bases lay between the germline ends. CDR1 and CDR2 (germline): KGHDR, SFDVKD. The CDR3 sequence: CATSAAGTEAFF. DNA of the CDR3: TGTGCCACCAGTGCCGCAGGCACTGAAGCTTTCTTT.

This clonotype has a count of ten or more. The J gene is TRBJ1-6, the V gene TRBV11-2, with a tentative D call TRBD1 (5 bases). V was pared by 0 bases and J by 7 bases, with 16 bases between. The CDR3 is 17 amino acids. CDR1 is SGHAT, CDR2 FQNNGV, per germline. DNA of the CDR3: TGTGCCAGCAGCTTAGAGGGGGGAGGACCGAAGAATTCACCCCTCCACTTT. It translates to CASSLEGGGPKNSPLHF.

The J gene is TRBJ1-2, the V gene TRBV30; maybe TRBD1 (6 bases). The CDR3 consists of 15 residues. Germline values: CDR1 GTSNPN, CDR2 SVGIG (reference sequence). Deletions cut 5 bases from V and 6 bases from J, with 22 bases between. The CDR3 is CAWGGGSTGSNGYTF. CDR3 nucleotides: TGTGCCTGGGGGGGAGGTAGTACAGGGAGCAATGGCTACACCTTC.

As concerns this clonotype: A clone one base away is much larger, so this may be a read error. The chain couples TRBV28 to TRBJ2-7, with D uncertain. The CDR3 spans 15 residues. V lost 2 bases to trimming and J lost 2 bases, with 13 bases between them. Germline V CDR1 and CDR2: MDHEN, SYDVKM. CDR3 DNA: TGTGCCAGCAGTTTAAATAGGAACAGCCCCTACGAGCAGTACTTC. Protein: CASSLNRNSPYEQYF.

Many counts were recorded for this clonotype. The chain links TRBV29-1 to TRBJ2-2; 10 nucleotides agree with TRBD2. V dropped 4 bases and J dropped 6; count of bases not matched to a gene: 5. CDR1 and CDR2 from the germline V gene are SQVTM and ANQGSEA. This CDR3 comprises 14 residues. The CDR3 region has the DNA TGCAGCGTTGGCCTAGCGGGAGCGTCCGGGGAGCTGTTTTTT. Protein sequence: CSVGLAGASGELFF.

The CDR3 here is CASGWGFTGELFF. CDR3 DNA sequence: TGCGCCAGTGGATGGGGGTTCACCGGGGAGCTGTTTTTT. The gene calls are TRBV10-2 and TRBJ2-2, with D tentatively TRBD1 or TRBD2 (5 bases each). The CDR3 consists of 13 residues. The V end lost 9 bases, the J end lost 4 bases, and 12 bases lay between the germline ends. CDR1 is WSHSY, CDR2 SAAADI, per germline.

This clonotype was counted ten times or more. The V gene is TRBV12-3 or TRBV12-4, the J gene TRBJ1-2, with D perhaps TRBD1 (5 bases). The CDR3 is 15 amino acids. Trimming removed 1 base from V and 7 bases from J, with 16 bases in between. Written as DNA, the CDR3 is TGTGCCAGCAGTTTAGGGGGGGGGAAGGGCCTTGGCTACACCTTC. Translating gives CASSLGGGKGLGYTF.

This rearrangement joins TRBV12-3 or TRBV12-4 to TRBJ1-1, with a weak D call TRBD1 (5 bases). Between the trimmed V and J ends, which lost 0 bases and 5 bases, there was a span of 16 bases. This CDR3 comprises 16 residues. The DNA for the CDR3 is TGTGCCAGCAGTTTAGCGAGAAGCGGGGGTAGGACTGAAGCTTTCTTT. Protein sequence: CASSLARSGGRTEAFF.

The CDR3 loop reads CASIEGAANTEAFF. The CDR3 nucleotides are TGTGCCAGCATCGAGGGGGCAGCGAACACTGAAGCTTTCTTT. This rearrangement joins TRBV2 to TRBJ1-1; 7 bases align to TRBD1. Germline V gene lookup returns CDR1 SNHLY and CDR2 FYNNEI. The trim removed 7 bases at V and 1 base at J, leaving 6 bases unmatched. This CDR3 is 14 amino acids long.

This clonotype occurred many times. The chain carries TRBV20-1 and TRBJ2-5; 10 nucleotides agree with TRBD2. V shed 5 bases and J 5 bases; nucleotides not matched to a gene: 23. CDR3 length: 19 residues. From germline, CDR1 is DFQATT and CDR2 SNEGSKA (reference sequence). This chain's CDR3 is CSADHQETTSGGADETQYF. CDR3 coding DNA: TGCAGTGCTGACCACCAAGAGACGACCAGCGGGGGGGCCGACGAGACCCAGTACTTC.

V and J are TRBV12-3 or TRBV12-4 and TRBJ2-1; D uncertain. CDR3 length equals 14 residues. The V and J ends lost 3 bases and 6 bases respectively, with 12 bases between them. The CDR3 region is CASSFVGWGNEQFF. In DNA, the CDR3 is TGTGCCAGCAGTTTCGTGGGCTGGGGCAATGAGCAGTTCTTC.

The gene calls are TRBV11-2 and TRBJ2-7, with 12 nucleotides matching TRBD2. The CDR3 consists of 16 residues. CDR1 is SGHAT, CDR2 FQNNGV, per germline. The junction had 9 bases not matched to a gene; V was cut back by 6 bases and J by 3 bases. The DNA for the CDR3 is TGTGCCAGCAGTCTTAGACTAGCGGGAGAAGTCTACGAGCAGTACTTC. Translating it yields CASSLRLAGEVYEQYF.

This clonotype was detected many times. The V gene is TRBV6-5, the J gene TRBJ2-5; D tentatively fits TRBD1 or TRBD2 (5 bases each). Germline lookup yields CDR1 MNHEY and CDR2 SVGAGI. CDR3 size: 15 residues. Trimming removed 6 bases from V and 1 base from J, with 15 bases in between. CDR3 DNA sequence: TGTGCCAGCAGAACCCCCGGGACGGTCCAAGAGACCCAGTACTTC. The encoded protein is CASRTPGTVQETQYF.

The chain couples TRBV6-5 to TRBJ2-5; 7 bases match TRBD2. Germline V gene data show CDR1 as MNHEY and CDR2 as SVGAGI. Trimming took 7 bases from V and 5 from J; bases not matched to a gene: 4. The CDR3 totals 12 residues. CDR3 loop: CASIWGGETQYF. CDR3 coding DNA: TGTGCCAGCATCTGGGGGGGGGAGACCCAGTACTTC.

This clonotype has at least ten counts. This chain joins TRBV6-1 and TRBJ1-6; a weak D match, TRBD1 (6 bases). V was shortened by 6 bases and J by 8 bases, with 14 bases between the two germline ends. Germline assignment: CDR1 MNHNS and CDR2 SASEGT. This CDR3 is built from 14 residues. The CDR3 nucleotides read TGTGCCAGCAGCTCACGGGGGGCTGATTCACCCCTCCACTTT. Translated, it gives CASSSRGADSPLHF.

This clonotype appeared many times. The DNA of the CDR3 is TGTGCCAGCAGGCTAGCGGAAAGCACAGATACGCAGTATTTT. Its translation: CASRLAESTDTQYF. V usage is TRBV11-1 and J usage is TRBJ2-3, with 7 bases aligning to TRBD2. Germline lookup yields CDR1 SGHAT and CDR2 FQDESV (reference sequence). V gave up 6 bases and J gave up 0 bases; unmatched junction bases: 3. The CDR3 has 14 amino acids.

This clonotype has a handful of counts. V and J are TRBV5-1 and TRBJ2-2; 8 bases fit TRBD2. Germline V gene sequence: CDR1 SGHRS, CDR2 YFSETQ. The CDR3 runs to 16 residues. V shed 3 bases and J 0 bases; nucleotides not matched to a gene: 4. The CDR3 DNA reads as TGCGCCAGCAGCTCGGGACTAGGGACGAACACCGGGGAGCTGTTTTTT. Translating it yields CASSSGLGTNTGELFF.